Listed here are 29 T cell receptor beta chains from one sample, sequenced in a study of CD8 T cells in Susac syndrome. The RNA input was about 0.5 to 1 ug, and it was reverse transcribed with random hexamers. TCRdb analysed the immunoSEQ multiplex PCR reads with MiXCR anew, one entry per CDR3 protein. The sample carries about 300,000 distinct CDR3 sequences, approximately 85% recorded once. The sequenced sample was CD8+ T cells from PBMCs. The origin of the receptors is a human donor with multiple sclerosis.

The chain recombines TRBV20-1 with TRBJ2-5, with D unresolved. The CDR3 spans 10 residues. CDR1 is DFQATT and CDR2 is SNEGSKA in the germline V gene (reference sequence). The V gene lost 3 bases and the J gene lost 5 bases, with 4 bases spanning the gap. The CDR3, as DNA: TGCAGTGCTAGTGAGGAGACCCAGTACTTC. Amino acid sequence: CSASEETQYF.

This chain joins TRBV7-2 and TRBJ2-1; 15 bases are shared with TRBD2. Germline CDR1 SGHTA, CDR2 FQGNSA. This CDR3 region has 21 residues. The trim removed 0 bases at V and 4 bases at J, leaving 13 bases unmatched. CDR3 bases: TGTGCCAGCAGCTTAGCCCCCGGACTAGCGGGAGGGCCCCCCTTATACAATGAGCAGTTCTTC. It yields the protein CASSLAPGLAGGPPLYNEQFF.

The chain joins TRBV6-2 or TRBV6-3 to TRBJ1-2, with D unresolved. The CDR3 covers 11 residues. Trimming stripped 1 base from V and 4 bases from J, with 1 base between. Germline CDR1 reads MNHEY; CDR2 reads SVGEGT. The CDR3 loop reads CASSYFYGYTF. The CDR3 region has the DNA TGTGCCAGCAGTTACTTCTATGGCTACACCTTC.

V and J are TRBV20-1 and TRBJ1-2, with D perhaps TRBD1 (6 bases). The V end was cut by 3 bases, the J end by 2 bases, with 13 bases between. The CDR3 is made up of 14 amino acids. Germline V gives CDR1 DFQATT, CDR2 SNEGSKA (reference sequence). CDR3 DNA: TGCAGTGCTAGGGGGGCGCGGGAAAACTATGGCTACACCTTC. It encodes CSARGARENYGYTF.

This chain joins TRBV7-9 and TRBJ2-7; 8 bases line up with TRBD1. There are 15 residues in the CDR3. Germline trimming cut 7 bases from V and 3 bases from J; bases unmatched to any gene: 11. Germline lookup yields CDR1 SEHNR and CDR2 FQNEAQ (reference sequence). This chain's CDR3 is CASNQGAEYLYEQYF. The CDR3 nucleotides read TGTGCCAGCAACCAGGGGGCCGAATACCTCTACGAGCAGTACTTC.

The rearrangement uses TRBV21-1 and TRBJ2-7; no DNA check was done on the table's D call, TRBD1. TRBV21-1 is a pseudogene locus. This CDR3 region has 12 residues. CDR3 sequence (DNA): TGTGCCAGCAGCCCCCCTGACGGCGAGCAGTACTTC. Translation: CASSPPDGEQYF.

This chain connects TRBV5-6 to TRBJ2-7, with 7 bases matching TRBD1. Unmatched junction bases numbered 10, after V lost 5 bases and J lost 5 bases. This CDR3 has 14 amino acids. CDR1 is SGHDT, CDR2 YYEEEE, per germline. CDR3 region: CASSKGAEEDEQYF. The CDR3 coding sequence is TGTGCCAGCAGTAAGGGGGCAGAGGAGGACGAGCAGTACTTC.

V usage is TRBV9 and J usage is TRBJ1-5; D is uncertain. Trimming removed 3 bases from V and 7 bases from J, with 11 bases in between. The germline CDR1 and CDR2 sequences are SGDLS and YYNGEE. The CDR3 covers 13 residues. The CDR3 is CASSAESGQPQHF. The CDR3 DNA follows: TGTGCCAGCAGCGCCGAGAGTGGGCAGCCCCAGCATTTT.

The chain combines TRBV12-3 or TRBV12-4 with TRBJ1-5; the D gene is possibly TRBD1 (5 bases). V was clipped by 4 bases and J by 7 bases, with 20 bases between them. The CDR3 is made up of 16 amino acids. The CDR3, as DNA: TGTGCCAGCAGTTCCCAACCAGGGCTGGGAAGACAGCCCCAGCATTTT. Its protein is CASSSQPGLGRQPQHF.

This sequence joins TRBV28 and TRBJ1-6; perhaps TRBD1 as D (5 bases). The CDR3 loop spans 14 amino acids. Germline CDR1 reads MDHEN; CDR2 reads SYDVKM. V lost 2 bases to trimming and J lost 8 bases, with 10 bases between them. The CDR3 reads CASSLRQGDSPLHF. The CDR3 DNA sequence: TGTGCCAGCAGTTTAAGGCAGGGTGATTCACCCCTCCACTTT.

This clonotype was observed a few times. This chain connects TRBV20-1 to TRBJ2-1, with 7 bases that match TRBD2. This CDR3 spans 18 amino acids. Trimming at V came to 0 bases and at J to 0 bases, leaving 11 bases not matched to a gene. Germline V gene sequence: CDR1 DFQATT, CDR2 SNEGSKA (reference sequence). As DNA, the CDR3 is TGCAGTGCTAGAGATCAGAGGGGAGGGCCCCTCTCCTACAATGAGCAGTTCTTC. Amino acid sequence: CSARDQRGGPLSYNEQFF.

CDR3 nucleotide sequence: TGTGCCAGCAGCGAGACGGGACAGAATTTTTATGGCTACACCTTC. This codes for CASSETGQNFYGYTF. The chain links TRBV9 to TRBJ1-2, with TRBD1 matching 7 bases. The length of the CDR3 is 15 residues. The V segment lost 3 bases and the J segment 5 bases; nucleotides outside the gene matches: 10. In germline, CDR1 is SGDLS, CDR2 YYNGEE.

This chain uses TRBV6-1 with TRBJ2-3; D gene uncertain. V was shortened by 1 base and J by 4 bases, with 9 bases between the two germline ends. Germline V gene data show CDR1 as MNHNS and CDR2 as SASEGT. CDR3 length: 14 residues. As DNA, the CDR3 is TGTGCCAGCAGTGAAGATGATAACCCAGATACGCAGTATTTT. Protein product: CASSEDDNPDTQYF.

This clonotype has just a few counts. The chain has TRBV30 and TRBJ2-1, with TRBD2 matching over 7 bases. CDR1 and CDR2 (germline): GTSNPN, SVGIG (reference sequence). This CDR3 spans 10 amino acids. V was clipped by 7 bases and J by 8 bases; unmatched bases: 2. CDR3 residues: CASSGDEQFF. CDR3 nucleotides: TGTGCCTCTAGCGGCGATGAGCAGTTCTTC.

This clonotype occurred once. The V gene is TRBV20-1, the J gene TRBJ2-1, with D unresolved. The germline gives CDR1 DFQATT, CDR2 SNEGSKA (reference sequence). This CDR3 is 16 amino acids long. V was shortened by 3 bases and J by 6 bases, with 21 bases between the two germline ends. CDR3 protein: CSARFAPPLTGNEQFF. As DNA, the CDR3 is TGCAGTGCTAGGTTCGCCCCTCCGCTTACTGGCAATGAGCAGTTCTTC.

This clonotype was observed a few times. J is TRBJ1-5 and V is TRBV4-3; 7 bases are shared with TRBD1. This CDR3 contains 17 residues. V was pared by 5 bases and J by 4 bases, with 14 bases of the junction left unmatched. Germline V gives CDR1 LGHNA, CDR2 YSLEER. CDR3 nucleotide sequence: TGCGCCAGCAGCAAGGGGGCGAGGGTGCCGACTAATCAGCCCCAGCATTTT. Protein: CASSKGARVPTNQPQHF.

This chain links TRBV7-9 with TRBJ2-7; the D is unclear. V lost 1 base and J lost 1, with 11 bases in between. Germline loops: CDR1 SEHNR, CDR2 FQNEAQ (reference sequence). The CDR3 runs 15 residues. In DNA form, the CDR3 reads TGTGCCAGCAGCTTAGAATCCAGGCCATCCTACGAGCAGTACTTC. As protein: CASSLESRPSYEQYF.

The genes are TRBV28 and TRBJ2-1; 10 bases map to TRBD2. Trimming at V came to 2 bases and at J to 9 bases, leaving 7 bases not matched to a gene. This CDR3 comprises 15 residues. The V gene's germline CDR1 is MDHEN and CDR2 SYDVKM. The CDR3: CASSLVAGGLIEQFF. The CDR3 bases are TGTGCCAGCAGTTTAGTAGCGGGAGGACTAATTGAGCAGTTCTTC.

The genes are TRBV9 and TRBJ1-2; D is unresolved. The CDR3 consists of 12 residues. The V end was cut by 6 bases, the J end by 0 bases, with 6 bases between. Germline V gene sequence: CDR1 SGDLS, CDR2 YYNGEE. The CDR3 is CASTASNYGYTF. CDR3 DNA sequence: TGTGCCAGCACCGCTTCTAACTATGGCTACACCTTC.

The rearrangement uses TRBV14 and TRBJ1-1; 10 bases match TRBD1. Per germline, CDR1 SGHDN and CDR2 FVKESK. Trimming took 6 bases from V and 6 from J; bases not matched to a gene: 4. The CDR3 spans 13 residues. The CDR3 spells CASRGQGSSEAFF. In DNA, the CDR3 is TGTGCCAGCAGGGGACAGGGGTCGTCTGAAGCTTTCTTT.

The genes are TRBV4-3 and TRBJ2-2, with TRBD2 matching over 13 bases. Per the germline V gene, CDR1 is LGHNA and CDR2 is YSLEER. The CDR3 consists of 17 residues. The junction had 8 bases not matched to a gene; V was cut back by 4 bases and J by 6 bases. CDR3 DNA sequence: TGCGCCAGCAGCCTAACTAGACTAGCGGGGGGAGCCGGGGAGCTGTTTTTT. Translating it yields CASSLTRLAGGAGELFF.

V is TRBV15 and J is TRBJ1-5; D unresolved. Deletions cut 5 bases from V and 2 bases from J, with 13 bases between. Germline V gives CDR1 LNHNV, CDR2 YYDKDF (reference sequence). This CDR3 is built from 15 residues. This CDR3 reads CATSGMAGGNQPQHF. CDR3 sequence (DNA): TGTGCCACCAGCGGAATGGCGGGTGGCAATCAGCCCCAGCATTTT.

The chain is built from TRBV9 and TRBJ1-2, with D unclear. Germline V gene sequence: CDR1 SGDLS, CDR2 YYNGEE. V was cut by 3 bases and J by 4 bases, with 10 bases left in between. The CDR3 sequence is 13 residues long. The CDR3 DNA reads TGTGCCAGCAGCGCCGGAGACTCCTATGGCTACACCTTC. Amino acid sequence: CASSAGDSYGYTF.

The chain is built from TRBV12-5 and TRBJ2-2; TRBD2 is a possible D gene (5 bases). The CDR3 contains 14 residues. V was clipped by 7 bases and J by 6 bases, with 15 bases between them. Germline values: CDR1 LGHNT, CDR2 FRNRAP. CDR3 region: CASVAAPGSGELFF. The CDR3, as DNA: TGTGCTAGTGTAGCAGCCCCGGGGTCCGGGGAGCTGTTTTTT.

The rearrangement links TRBV19 to TRBJ1-2; D is uncertain. CDR3 length: 13 amino acids. The V and J ends lost 5 bases and 6 bases respectively, with 13 bases between them. Germline V lookup: CDR1 LNHDA, CDR2 SQIVND (reference sequence). The CDR3 sequence: CASSARTEDGYTF. The CDR3 DNA reads TGTGCCAGTAGTGCCCGGACGGAGGATGGCTACACCTTC.

This clonotype occurred a few times. The V gene is TRBV4-3, the J gene TRBJ2-2, with 9 bases matching TRBD2. CDR3 length: 15 amino acids. V lost 4 bases to trimming and J lost 3 bases; unmatched junction nucleotides: 3. Germline V gene lookup returns CDR1 LGHNA and CDR2 YSLEER. The chain's CDR3 is CASSPTSGYTGELFF. The CDR3, as DNA: TGCGCCAGCAGCCCTACTAGCGGGTACACCGGGGAGCTGTTTTTT.

This clonotype showed up just a few times. V is TRBV25-1 and J is TRBJ2-7, with D uncertain. V shed 7 bases and J shed 1 base, with 11 bases lying between them. Germline CDR1 reads MGHDK; CDR2 reads SYGVNS. The CDR3 length is 13 residues. The CDR3 sequence: CASTTDFSYEQYF. CDR3 nucleotides: TGTGCCAGCACAACGGATTTTTCCTACGAGCAGTACTTC.

This rearrangement joins TRBV27 to TRBJ2-3; D is unresolved. Germline V gives CDR1 MNHEY, CDR2 SMNVEV (reference sequence). V dropped 3 bases and J dropped 4 bases, with 11 bases sitting between them. This CDR3 region has 14 residues. The CDR3, as DNA: TGTGCCAGCAGTTTGGTGGGCGCCGCAGATACGCAGTATTTT. This gives the protein CASSLVGAADTQYF.

This sequence joins TRBV4-3 and TRBJ2-7; the match to TRBD2 covers 10 bases. There are 15 residues in the CDR3. CDR1 is LGHNA and CDR2 is YSLEER in the germline V gene. V shed 6 bases, J shed 6 bases, and the junction held 11 bases outside the gene matches. The CDR3 DNA reads TGCGCCAGCAGGGCCGGTACTAGCGGGACTTCCGAGCAGTACTTC. Translating it yields CASRAGTSGTSEQYF.